This entry concerns a single TCR beta chain. In germline, CDR1 is MNHEY, CDR2 SVGAGI. V was clipped by 7 bases and J by 8 bases, with 8 bases between them. The CDR3 has 10 residues. The data are from a study of blood T cell repertoires in COVID-19. Produced via immunoSEQ multiplex PCR; TCRdb's table is partial and in-frame only. The sample lists approximately 37,000 clones; about nine tenths were seen once. This chain links TRBV6-5 with TRBJ1-2, with D unclear. Sequences were obtained from peripheral blood. This TCR derives from a woman of 80 years or more with acute or convalescent COVID-19. The CDR3 bases are TGTGCCAGCAACTTGTACGGCTACACCTTC. Encoded protein: CASNLYGYTF.